These 22 T cell receptor beta chains came from one sample sequenced in a study of cytomegalovirus exposure and HLA in healthy donors. 13 Jbeta primers and 60 Vbeta primers were used for the PCR. Sequencing used immunoSEQ multiplex PCR; TCRdb keeps in-frame clones, though not all of them. The top ten hold approximately 2.1% of the sample, which has about 130,000 clones, 73% seen once. The material sequenced was PBMCs. These receptors were collected from a woman aged 40 to 55 in good health and CMV-seropositive.

This chain uses TRBV4-3 with TRBJ2-7; 10 nucleotides match TRBD1. Germline trimming cut 5 bases from V and 4 bases from J; bases unmatched to any gene: 11. CDR1 is LGHNA and CDR2 is YSLEER in the germline V gene. This CDR3 spans 16 amino acids. CDR3 sequence reads: CASSYQTGQGTYEQYF. In DNA form, the CDR3 reads TGCGCCAGCAGCTACCAGACGGGACAGGGGACTTACGAGCAGTACTTC.

The chain couples TRBV11-2 to TRBJ2-7; tentative D call: TRBD1 (6 bases). This CDR3 spans 18 amino acids. From germline, CDR1 is SGHAT and CDR2 FQNNGV. Deletions cut 2 bases from V and 2 bases from J, with 22 bases between. The CDR3 DNA is TGTGCCAGCAGCTTAAGGGCTCCAACAGGGATGGTTCCCTACGAGCAGTACTTC. Its protein is CASSLRAPTGMVPYEQYF.

The chain combines TRBV7-2 with TRBJ1-1, with 8 nucleotides matching TRBD1. The CDR3 is 16 residues long. The trim removed 5 bases at V and 10 bases at J, leaving 18 bases unmatched. CDR1 and CDR2 (germline): SGHTA, FQGNSA. CDR3 DNA sequence: TGTGCCAGCAGCGAATTCGATGGGACAGGCCTCTGTCTAGCTTTCTTT. Translation: CASSEFDGTGLCLAFF. The full variable domain, completed using reference TRBV7-2 and TRBJ1-1, is GAGVSQSPSNKVTEKGKDVELRCDPISGHTALYWYRQSLGQGLEFLIYFQGNSAPDKSGLPSDRFSAERTGGSVSTLTIQRTQQEDSAVYLCASSEFDGTGLCLAFFGQGTRLTVV.

The chain joins TRBV4-3 to TRBJ1-1, with D possibly being TRBD1 (5 bases). The CDR3 length is 13 residues. V was shortened by 0 bases and J by 11 bases, with 13 bases between the two germline ends. Germline CDR1 LGHNA, CDR2 YSLEER. This CDR3 is CASSQDLWRQAFF. Written as DNA, the CDR3 is TGCGCCAGCAGCCAAGATCTCTGGAGACAGGCTTTCTTT.

This clone was recorded a few times. This chain connects TRBV4-3 to TRBJ2-7; TRBD2 matches 14 bases. There are 15 residues in the CDR3. Germline lookup yields CDR1 LGHNA and CDR2 YSLEER. Trimming took 5 bases from V and 6 from J; bases not matched to a gene: 6. In DNA, the CDR3 is TGCGCCAGCAGCGAAGCGACTAGCGGGGGGGGCGAGCAGTACTTC. Protein: CASSEATSGGGEQYF.

This chain connects TRBV28 to TRBJ1-1, with unresolved D. Trimming cost V 2 bases and J 1 base, with 11 bases left between them. CDR1 is MDHEN, CDR2 SYDVKM, per germline. The CDR3 sequence is 15 residues long. The CDR3 loop reads CASSLQDGENTEAFF. The CDR3 coding sequence is TGTGCCAGCAGTTTACAGGACGGGGAGAACACTGAAGCTTTCTTT.

V and J are TRBV4-3 and TRBJ1-4, with 9 bases aligning to TRBD1. This CDR3 contains 14 residues. Germline loops: CDR1 LGHNA, CDR2 YSLEER. The V segment lost 5 bases and the J segment 8 bases; nucleotides outside the gene matches: 6. The CDR3 region is CASSSGQGREKLFF. The CDR3 DNA is TGCGCCAGCAGCTCGGGACAGGGACGGGAAAAACTGTTTTTT.

This clone was seen just once. The chain links TRBV14 to TRBJ2-2; D unresolved. V lost 5 bases to trimming and J lost 6 bases, with 7 bases between them. Germline CDR1 SGHDN, CDR2 FVKESK. This CDR3 has 12 residues. The CDR3 DNA follows: TGTGCCAGCAGCGAACTTTCCGGGGAGCTGTTTTTT. This gives the protein CASSELSGELFF. The full variable domain, its missing parts supplied by reference TRBV14 and TRBJ2-2, is EAGVTQFPSHSVIEKGQTVTLRCDPISGHDNLYWYRRVMGKEIKFLLHFVKESKQDESGMPNNRFLAERTGGTYSTLKVQPAELEDSGVYFCASSELSGELFFGEGSRLTVL.

The chain is built from TRBV10-3 and TRBJ2-5, with a tentative D call TRBD2 (5 bases). Germline V gene data show CDR1 as ENHRY and CDR2 as SYGVKD. This CDR3 comprises 16 residues. V gave up 0 bases and J gave up 6 bases, with 17 bases separating them. The CDR3 DNA reads TGTGCCATCAGTGAGTCTGGCGGGTCAGGTCAAAAGACCCAGTACTTC. Protein: CAISESGGSGQKTQYF.

The genes are TRBV5-4 and TRBJ1-5; D not certain. CDR3 length: 15 residues. Germline CDR1 is SGHNT and CDR2 is YYREEE (reference sequence). The V gene lost 3 bases and the J gene lost 2 bases, with 12 bases spanning the gap. CDR3: CASSSYSSGNQPQHF. DNA for the CDR3: TGTGCCAGCAGCTCCTACAGCTCGGGCAATCAGCCCCAGCATTTT.

The rearrangement links TRBV9 to TRBJ2-1; 9 nucleotides line up with TRBD2. V shed 2 bases, J shed 2 bases, and the junction held 2 bases outside the gene matches. The CDR3 is 15 amino acids. Germline V gene data show CDR1 as SGDLS and CDR2 as YYNGEE. The CDR3 nucleotides are TGTGCCAGCAGCGTGCGGGAGGGGCCCTACAATGAGCAGTTCTTC. Residues: CASSVREGPYNEQFF. The full variable domain, with the rest looked up from reference TRBV9 and TRBJ2-1, is DSGVTQTPKHLITATGQRVTLRCSPRSGDLSVYWYQQSLDQGLQFLIQYYNGEERAKGNILERFSAQQFPDLHSELNLSSLELGDSALYFCASSVREGPYNEQFFGPGTRLTVL.

The CDR3 nucleotides are TGTGCCAGCAGCCCGGCGGGGGGTGCCTCCTACAATGAGCAGTTCTTC. Its protein is CASSPAGGASYNEQFF. The J gene is TRBJ2-1, the V gene TRBV7-2; TRBD2 matches at 8 bases. Germline V gene data show CDR1 as SGHTA and CDR2 as FQGNSA. The CDR3 covers 16 residues. The V gene end was trimmed by 5 bases and the J gene end by 0 bases; junction bases not matched to a gene: 6.

This clone was observed once. The V call is TRBV6-5, the J call TRBJ1-1, with D possibly being TRBD1 (6 bases). CDR1 and CDR2 (germline): MNHEY, SVGAGI. Trimming left V 7 bases short and J 8 bases short, with 17 bases between. The CDR3 extends over 13 amino acids. CDR3 coding DNA: TGTGCCAGCACTCCCTTCGGGACACAAGAAGCTTTCTTT. Its protein product is CASTPFGTQEAFF.

The chain has TRBV7-2 and TRBJ1-2; D possibly corresponds to TRBD1 (5 bases). Trimming took 5 bases from V and 4 from J, leaving 17 bases between them. Germline V gene lookup returns CDR1 SGHTA and CDR2 FQGNSA. This CDR3 is built from 15 residues. The CDR3 here is CASSPYSDSIYGYTF. CDR3 bases: TGTGCCAGCAGCCCTTACTCAGACAGTATCTATGGCTACACCTTC.

A word on this clone: This same CDR3 is encoded by further DNA sequences in the sample. This sequence joins TRBV7-2 and TRBJ2-5; no firm D call. The CDR3 sequence is 11 residues long. CDR1 is SGHTA, CDR2 FQGNSA, per germline. V was pared by 5 bases and J by 3 bases, with 4 bases between. CDR3 sequence reads: CASSPKETQYF. As DNA, the CDR3 is TGTGCCAGCAGCCCCAAAGAGACCCAGTACTTC.

This chain connects TRBV4-1 to TRBJ1-4; 7 bases align to TRBD1. V was clipped by 3 bases and J by 10 bases; unmatched bases: 14. The CDR3 sequence is 16 residues long. Per germline, CDR1 MGHRA and CDR2 YSYEKL. The CDR3 loop is CASSQDPGTDIGKLFF. The CDR3 DNA reads TGCGCCAGCAGCCAGGACCCCGGGACAGACATTGGAAAACTGTTTTTT.

This chain uses TRBV7-8 with TRBJ2-1; 10 bases are a match to TRBD2. Germline trimming cut 5 bases from V and 1 base from J; bases unmatched to any gene: 5. The CDR3 totals 16 residues. Germline V lookup: CDR1 SGHVS, CDR2 FQNEAQ. The CDR3 loop reads CASSRDSGRSYNEQFF. In DNA, the CDR3 is TGTGCCAGCAGCAGAGATAGCGGGAGGTCCTACAATGAGCAGTTCTTC.

The rearrangement links TRBV7-9 to TRBJ2-3; 8 bases align to TRBD2. V was pared by 4 bases and J by 5 bases, with 11 bases of the junction left unmatched. The CDR3 contains 16 residues. Germline CDR1 is SEHNR and CDR2 is FQNEAQ (reference sequence). The CDR3 loop is CASSWRAGLAGDTQYF. The CDR3 bases are TGTGCCAGCAGCTGGCGAGCCGGGCTAGCGGGAGATACGCAGTATTTT.

The V and J genes are TRBV5-4 and TRBJ2-3, with TRBD1 as a possible D gene (6 bases). Between the trimmed V and J ends, which lost 4 bases and 2 bases, there was a span of 11 bases. This CDR3 has 14 amino acids. Germline V gene data show CDR1 as SGHNT and CDR2 as YYREEE (reference sequence). CDR3 sequence reads: CASSLDSYTDTQYF. CDR3 nucleotides: TGTGCCAGCAGCCTGGACAGCTACACAGATACGCAGTATTTT.

The chain links TRBV29-1 to TRBJ2-7, with 9 positions matching TRBD1. CDR1 SQVTM and CDR2 ANQGSEA come from the germline V gene. Trimming at V came to 0 bases and at J to 3 bases, leaving 9 bases not matched to a gene. The CDR3 has 16 amino acids. CDR3 coding DNA: TGCAGCGTTGAAGAATCGGGGTGGACAGGGGTCTACGAGCAGTACTTC. Protein product: CSVEESGWTGVYEQYF.

V is TRBV5-6 and J is TRBJ1-1; 9 bases map to TRBD1. This CDR3 region has 13 residues. CDR1 SGHDT and CDR2 YYEEEE come from the germline V gene. With V trimmed by 2 bases and J by 7 bases, 3 bases remained unmatched. As DNA, the CDR3 is TGTGCCAGCAGCTTTGGGACAGGGTGTGAAGCTTTCTTT. This sequence encodes CASSFGTGCEAFF.

This chain links TRBV28 with TRBJ1-2, with D possibly matching TRBD1 (5 bases). Germline CDR1 reads MDHEN; CDR2 reads SYDVKM. V was pared by 5 bases and J by 3 bases, with 16 bases between. This CDR3 is 15 amino acids long. The CDR3: CASSGGAPQDYGYTF. CDR3 coding DNA: TGTGCCAGCAGTGGCGGGGCTCCACAGGACTATGGCTACACCTTC.